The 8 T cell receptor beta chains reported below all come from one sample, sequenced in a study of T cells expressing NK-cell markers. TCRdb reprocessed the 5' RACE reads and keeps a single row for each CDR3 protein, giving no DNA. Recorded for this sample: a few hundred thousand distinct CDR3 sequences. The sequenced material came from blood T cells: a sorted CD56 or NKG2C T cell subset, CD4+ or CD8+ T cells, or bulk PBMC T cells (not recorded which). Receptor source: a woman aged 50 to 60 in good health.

CDR3 region: CASSLDEKLFF. The V call is TRBV5-5, the J call TRBJ1-4. The germline V gene encodes CDR1 SGHKS and CDR2 YYEKEE (reference sequence). CDR3 length: 11 amino acids.

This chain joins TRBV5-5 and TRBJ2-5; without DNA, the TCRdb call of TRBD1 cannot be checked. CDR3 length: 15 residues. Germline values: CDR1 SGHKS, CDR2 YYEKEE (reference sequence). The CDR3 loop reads CASSLEGALKETQYF.

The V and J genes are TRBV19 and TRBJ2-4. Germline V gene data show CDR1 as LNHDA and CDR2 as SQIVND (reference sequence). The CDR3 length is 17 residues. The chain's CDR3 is CASSMFRVDLAKNIQYF.

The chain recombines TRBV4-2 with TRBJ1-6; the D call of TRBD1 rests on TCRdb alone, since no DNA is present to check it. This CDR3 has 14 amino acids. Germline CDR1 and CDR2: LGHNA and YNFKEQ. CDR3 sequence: CASSQEDSPSPLHF.

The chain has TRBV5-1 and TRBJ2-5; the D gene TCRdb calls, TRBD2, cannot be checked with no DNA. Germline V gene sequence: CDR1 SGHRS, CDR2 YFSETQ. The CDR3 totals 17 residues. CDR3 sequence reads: CASSSRLAGGTGETQYF.

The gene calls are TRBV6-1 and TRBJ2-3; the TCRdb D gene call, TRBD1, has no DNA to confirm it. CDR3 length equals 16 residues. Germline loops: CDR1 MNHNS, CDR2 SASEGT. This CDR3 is CASSEAGTRATDTQYF.

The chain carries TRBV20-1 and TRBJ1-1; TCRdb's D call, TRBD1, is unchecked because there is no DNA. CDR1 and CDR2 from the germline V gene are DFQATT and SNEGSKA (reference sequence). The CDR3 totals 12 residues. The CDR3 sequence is CSASPAGFEAFF.

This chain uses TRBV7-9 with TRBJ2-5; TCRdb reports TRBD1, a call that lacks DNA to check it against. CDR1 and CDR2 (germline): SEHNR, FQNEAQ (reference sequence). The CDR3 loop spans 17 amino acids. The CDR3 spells CASSLLGGSGRGETQYF.